This entry features one T cell receptor (beta chain) sequence. Its antigen is still unknown. Base quality data are lacking; no much larger clone is found one base away. Regulatory T cells were sorted as cells that were CD4+CD25hiCD127low/negative. The control samples were obtained from healthy donors who were not related to the patients. Tconv and Treg cells for TCRbeta sequencing were sorted on a FACSAria flow cytometer. The sorted cells were collected in 5-ml round-bottom polystyrene tubes, and the dry cell pellets were frozen at -80 degrees C prior to sequencing. From the cysteine through the phenylalanine, the CDR3 covers 12 amino acids. Of the read, only the CDR3 DNA is kept; its 36 bases are in frame from base 1. V and J lose 5 bases and 7 bases, and a span of 9 bases separates them. CDR1 and CDR2 are drawn from the germline V gene (reference sequence): SEHNR, FQNEAQ. These data originate in a study of B cell selection in AIRE deficiency (dated by TCRdb to 2018 to 2020). Regarding the study in general: Researchers compared TCRbeta repertoires of sorted blood CD4+ conventional T cells and regulatory T cells in AIRE-deficient patients with those in healthy controls. The TCR-sequenced cohort comprised about 5 AIRE-deficient APECED patients and about 5 healthy control donors.

Summary of the overall study and its limitations: Only TCRbeta chains were sequenced, and roughly 40% of shared healthy-donor Treg sequences were also present in healthy Tconv cells, possibly due to differing TCRalpha chains. CDR3s were shorter in shared Treg sequences, reflecting a bias toward rearrangements that have few non-templated nucleotide insertions. Of under 4,500 shared Treg TCRbeta sequences, under 40% were shared only among healthy donors and 9.3% only among patients, suggesting less efficient Treg selection without AIRE. About 33% of the Treg TCRbeta sequences shared among healthy donors were detected in patient Tconv cells, suggesting that Treg-biased clones are diverted into the Tconv compartment. TCRBV gene usage, CDR3 length and TCR diversity in Tconv and Treg cells from AIRE-deficient patients were found to be similar to those in cells from healthy donors.

The immunoSEQ platform was used for TCRbeta chain sequencing. As for the original processing: Pooled Treg repertoires yielded tens of thousands of distinct TCRbeta sequences from patients and 9.56x10^4 from healthy donors. Public Treg TCRbeta sequences were defined as those shared by two or more individuals and were then searched for in Tconv repertoires. Differences between groups were assessed by Mann-Whitney U tests with Bonferroni-Dunn correction in GraphPad Prism 7.03. Imported from immuneACCESS, the table was reduced by TCRdb to in-frame sequences with V and J called. These copies leave out some clones; in studies compared against another copy, an unresolved V gene accounts for under half, and the cause of the remainder is not known. Clonal size and the V and J genes are those of that table, whereas D and trimming came from the DNA. Recorded for this sample are approximately 22,000 clones; 80% to 95% of them occurred a single time. The top ten clonotypes cover roughly 1.5% of the sample.

This sequence originates from a human donor in good health. What was sequenced was CD4+CD25+ Tregs sorted from PBMCs. Here the chain combines TRBV7-9 and TRBJ2-1; confidence is insufficient to name the D gene. Read as DNA, the sequence is TGTGCCAGCAGCCCTACCTTGAATGAGCAGTTCTTC. Its product reads: CASSPTLNEQFF. The CDR3 plus the reference TRBV7-9 and TRBJ2-1 genes for the other parts give the full variable domain: DTGVSQNPRHKITKRGQNVTFRCDPISEHNRLYWYRQTLGQGPEFLTYFQNEAQLEKSRLLSDRFSAERPKGSFSTLEIQRTEQGDSAMYLCASSPTLNEQFFGPGTRLTVL.